The clone carrying this TCR beta chain showed up just a few times. Its antigen is as yet unknown. This specimen belongs to a study of cytomegalovirus exposure and HLA in healthy donors. General study findings and limits: Later, TCR association rates were found to vary by HLA locus, highest for DRB1 and lowest for HLA-C. The classifier reportedly diagnosed cytomegalovirus status with high sensitivity and specificity.

PCR employed 60 Vbeta and 13 Jbeta primers. Clones were read by immunoSEQ multiplex PCR, and TCRdb kept only the in-frame ones, dropping some. This table has over 150,000 clones, roughly 80% appearing once. Between the trimmed V and J ends, which lost 3 bases and 5 bases, there was a span of 13 bases. The CDR3 is 15 amino acids. CDR1 is LNHDA and CDR2 is SQIVND in the germline V gene (reference sequence). V usage is TRBV19 and J usage is TRBJ1-4, with unresolved D. Sequenced material: PBMCs. The sequence was obtained from a man aged 50-59 years in good health and CMV-seropositive. The CDR3 DNA follows: TGTGCCAGTAGTATGTGGTGGCGGCGCAATGAAAAACTGTTTTTT. Its translation: CASSMWWRRNEKLFF.